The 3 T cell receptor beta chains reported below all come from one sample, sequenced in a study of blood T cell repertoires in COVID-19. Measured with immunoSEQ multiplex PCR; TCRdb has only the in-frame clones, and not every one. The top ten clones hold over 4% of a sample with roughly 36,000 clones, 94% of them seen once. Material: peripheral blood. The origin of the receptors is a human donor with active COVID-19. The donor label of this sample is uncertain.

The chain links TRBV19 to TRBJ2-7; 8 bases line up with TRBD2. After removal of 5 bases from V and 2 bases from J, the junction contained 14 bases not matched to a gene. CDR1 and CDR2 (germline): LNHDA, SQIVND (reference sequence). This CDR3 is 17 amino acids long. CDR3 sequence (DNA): TGTGCCAGTAGTCTCGGGATCTTAGCGGGGCCAACCTACGAGCAGTACTTC. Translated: CASSLGILAGPTYEQYF.

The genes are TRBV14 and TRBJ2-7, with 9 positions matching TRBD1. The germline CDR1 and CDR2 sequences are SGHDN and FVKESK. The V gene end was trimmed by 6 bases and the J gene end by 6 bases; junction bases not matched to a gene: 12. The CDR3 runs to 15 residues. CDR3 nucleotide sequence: TGTGCCAGCAGTCGCACCGGGACAGGGTTTGGCGAGCAGTACTTC. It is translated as CASSRTGTGFGEQYF.

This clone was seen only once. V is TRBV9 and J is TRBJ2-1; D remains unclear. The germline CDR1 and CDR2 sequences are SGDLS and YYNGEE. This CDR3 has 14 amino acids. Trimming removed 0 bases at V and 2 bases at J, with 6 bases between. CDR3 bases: TGTGCCAGCAGCGTAGAGACAACCTACAATGAGCAGTTCTTC. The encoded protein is CASSVETTYNEQFF.